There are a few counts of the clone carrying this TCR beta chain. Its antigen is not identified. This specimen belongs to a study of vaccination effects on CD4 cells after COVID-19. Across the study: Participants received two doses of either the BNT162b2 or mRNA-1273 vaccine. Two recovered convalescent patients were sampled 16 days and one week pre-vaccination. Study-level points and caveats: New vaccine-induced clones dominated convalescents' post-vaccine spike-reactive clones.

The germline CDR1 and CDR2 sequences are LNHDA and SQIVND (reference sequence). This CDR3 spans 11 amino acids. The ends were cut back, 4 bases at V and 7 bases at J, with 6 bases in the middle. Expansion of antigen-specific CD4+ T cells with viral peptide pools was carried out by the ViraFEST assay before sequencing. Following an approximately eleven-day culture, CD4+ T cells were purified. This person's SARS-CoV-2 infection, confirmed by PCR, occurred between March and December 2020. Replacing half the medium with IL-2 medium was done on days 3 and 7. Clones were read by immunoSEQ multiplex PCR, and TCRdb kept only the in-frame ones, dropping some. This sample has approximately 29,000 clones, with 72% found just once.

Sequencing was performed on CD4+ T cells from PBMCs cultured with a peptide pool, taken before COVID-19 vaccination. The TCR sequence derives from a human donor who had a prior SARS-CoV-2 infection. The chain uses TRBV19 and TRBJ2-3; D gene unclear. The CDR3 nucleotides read TGTGCCAGTAGTAATCGGAATACGCAGTATTTT. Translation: CASSNRNTQYF.